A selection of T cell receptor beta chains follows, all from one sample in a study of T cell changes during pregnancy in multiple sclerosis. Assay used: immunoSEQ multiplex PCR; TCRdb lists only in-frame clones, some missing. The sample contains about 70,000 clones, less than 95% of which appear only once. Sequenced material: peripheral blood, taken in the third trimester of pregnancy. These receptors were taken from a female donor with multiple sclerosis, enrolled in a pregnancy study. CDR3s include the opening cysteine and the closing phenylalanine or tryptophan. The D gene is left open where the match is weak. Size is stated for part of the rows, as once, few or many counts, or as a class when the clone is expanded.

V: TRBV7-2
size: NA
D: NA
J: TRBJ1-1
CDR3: CASSLAGSNTEAFF
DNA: TGTGCCAGCAGCCTCGCGGGGAGTAACACTGAAGCTTTCTTT

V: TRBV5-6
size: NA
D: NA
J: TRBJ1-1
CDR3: CASSFLSDREGWNTEAFF
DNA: TGTGCCAGCAGCTTCCTCAGCGACCGAGAGGGTTGGAACACTGAAGCTTTCTTT

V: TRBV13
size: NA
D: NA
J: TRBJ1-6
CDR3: CASSLGGAGAGSPLHF
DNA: TGTGCCAGCAGCTTAGGGGGGGCAGGGGCTGGATCACCCCTCCACTTT

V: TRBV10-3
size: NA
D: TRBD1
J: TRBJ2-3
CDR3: CAISDPGGDTQYF
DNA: TGTGCCATCAGTGACCCAGGGGGAGATACGCAGTATTTT

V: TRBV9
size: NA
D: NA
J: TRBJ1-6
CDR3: CASSGNTGSNSPLHF
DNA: TGTGCCAGCAGCGGCAACACAGGGAGTAATTCACCCCTCCACTTT

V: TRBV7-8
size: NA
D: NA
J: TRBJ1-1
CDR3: CASSLGASYTEAFF
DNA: TGTGCCAGCAGCTTAGGGGCATCCTACACTGAAGCTTTCTTT

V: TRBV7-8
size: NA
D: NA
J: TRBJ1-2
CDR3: CASSLVEGGSHTF
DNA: TGTGCCAGCAGCTTAGTGGAGGGCGGTTCACACACCTTC

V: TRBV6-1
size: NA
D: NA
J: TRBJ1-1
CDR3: CASSSVGGDTEAFF
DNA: TGTGCCAGCAGCTCAGTGGGGGGGGACACTGAAGCTTTCTTT

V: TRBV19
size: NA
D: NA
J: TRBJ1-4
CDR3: CASSIPQGVNEKLFF
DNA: TGTGCCAGTAGTATCCCACAGGGAGTTAATGAAAAACTGTTTTTT

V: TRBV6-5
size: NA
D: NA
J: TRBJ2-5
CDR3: CASSYGAGQETQYF
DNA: TGTGCCAGCAGTTACGGGGCAGGCCAAGAGACCCAGTACTTC

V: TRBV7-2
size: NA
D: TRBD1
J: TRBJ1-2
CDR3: CASSYGTGGLYTF
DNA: TGTGCCAGCAGCTACGGGACAGGGGGTCTCTACACCTTC

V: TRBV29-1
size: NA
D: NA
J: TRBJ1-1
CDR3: CSVEDRGDTEAFF
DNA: TGCAGCGTTGAGGACAGAGGGGACACTGAAGCTTTCTTT

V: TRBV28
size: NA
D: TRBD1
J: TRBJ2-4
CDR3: CASSLPTGGPDIQYF
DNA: TGTGCCAGCAGTTTACCGACAGGGGGCCCGGACATTCAGTACTTC

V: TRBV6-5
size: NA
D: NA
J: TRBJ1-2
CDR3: CASSYRGTHYGYTF
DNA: TGTGCCAGCAGTTACAGGGGAACCCACTATGGCTACACCTTC

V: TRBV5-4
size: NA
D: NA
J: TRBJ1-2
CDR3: CASSLPSGANYGYTF
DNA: TGTGCCAGCAGCTTACCTTCGGGGGCTAACTATGGCTACACCTTC

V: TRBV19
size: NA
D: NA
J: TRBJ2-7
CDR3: CASSRRGVYEQYF
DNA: TGTGCCAGTAGTAGGCGGGGTGTGTACGAGCAGTACTTC

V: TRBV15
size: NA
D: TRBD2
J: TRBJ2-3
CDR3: CATSRDKVVTSITDTQYF
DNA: TGTGCCACCAGCAGAGATAAGGTTGTGACTAGCATCACAGATACGCAGTATTTT

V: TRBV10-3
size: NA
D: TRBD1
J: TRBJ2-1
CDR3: CAAGQVSSYNEQFF
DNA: TGTGCCGCCGGACAGGTCAGCTCCTACAATGAGCAGTTCTTC

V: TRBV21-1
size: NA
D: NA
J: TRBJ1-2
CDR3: CASSKGAGYTF
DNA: TGTGCCAGCAGCAAAGGGGCGGGCTACACCTTC

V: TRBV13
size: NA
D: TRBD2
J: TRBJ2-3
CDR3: CASSFSGGKSGDTQYF
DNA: TGTGCCAGCAGCTTTAGCGGGGGCAAATCAGGGGATACGCAGTATTTT

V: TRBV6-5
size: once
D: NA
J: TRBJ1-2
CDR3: CARTGPNYGYTF
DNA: TGTGCCAGGACAGGCCCTAACTATGGCTACACCTTC

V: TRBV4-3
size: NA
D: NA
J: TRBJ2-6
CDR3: CASSQEGGAGANVLTF
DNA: TGCGCCAGCAGCCAAGAAGGGGGGGCTGGGGCCAACGTCCTGACTTTC

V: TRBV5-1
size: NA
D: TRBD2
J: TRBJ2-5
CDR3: CASSLEAGGQQETQYF
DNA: TGCGCCAGCAGCTTGGAGGCGGGGGGGCAACAAGAGACCCAGTACTTC

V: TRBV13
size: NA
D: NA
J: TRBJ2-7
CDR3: CASSPRDSPYEQYF
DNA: TGTGCCAGCAGCCCGCGGGACAGTCCCTACGAGCAGTACTTC

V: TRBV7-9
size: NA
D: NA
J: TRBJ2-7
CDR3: CASSLVRGENGQYF
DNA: TGTGCCAGCAGCTTAGTCAGGGGGGAGAACGGGCAGTACTTC

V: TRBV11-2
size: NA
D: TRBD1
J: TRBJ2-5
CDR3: CASSLQGSGQETQYF
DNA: TGTGCCAGCAGCCTACAGGGGTCTGGACAAGAGACCCAGTACTTC

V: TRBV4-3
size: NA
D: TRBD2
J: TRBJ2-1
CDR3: CASSQNRLAGTYNEQFF
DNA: TGCGCCAGCAGCCAAAATAGACTAGCGGGGACTTACAATGAGCAGTTCTTC

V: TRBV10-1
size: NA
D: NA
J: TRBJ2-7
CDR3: CASSENRQGNEQYF
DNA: TGCGCCAGCAGTGAGAACCGGCAGGGCAACGAGCAGTACTTC

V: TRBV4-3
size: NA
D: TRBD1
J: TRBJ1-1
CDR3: CASSHYSGGNTEAFF
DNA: TGCGCCAGCAGCCACTACTCAGGGGGGAACACTGAAGCTTTCTTT

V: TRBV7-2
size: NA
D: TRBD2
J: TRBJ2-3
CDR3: CASSLGLAGSAYTQYF
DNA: TGTGCCAGCAGCTTAGGACTAGCGGGGAGTGCATATACGCAGTATTTT

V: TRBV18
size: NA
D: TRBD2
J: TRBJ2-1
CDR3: CASSPLERGSYNEQFF
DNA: TGTGCCAGCTCACCGCTCGAGCGGGGGTCCTACAATGAGCAGTTCTTC

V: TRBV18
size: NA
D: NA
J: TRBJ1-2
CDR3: CASSPEGAGYGYTF
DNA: TGTGCCAGCTCACCAGAGGGCGCGGGCTATGGCTACACCTTC

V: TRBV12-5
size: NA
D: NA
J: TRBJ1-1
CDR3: CASGRPSGVTLTEAFF
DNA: TGTGCTAGTGGCCGCCCCTCGGGGGTTACCCTCACTGAAGCTTTCTTT

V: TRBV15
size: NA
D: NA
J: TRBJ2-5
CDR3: CATSRALGGPETQYF
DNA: TGTGCCACCAGCAGAGCGTTAGGAGGGCCAGAGACCCAGTACTTC

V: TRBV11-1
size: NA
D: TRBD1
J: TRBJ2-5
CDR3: CASSLIWTGGIQETQYF
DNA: TGTGCCAGCAGCCTCATCTGGACAGGTGGAATCCAAGAGACCCAGTACTTC

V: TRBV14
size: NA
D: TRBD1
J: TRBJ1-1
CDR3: CASSQLQGLGNTEAFF
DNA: TGTGCCAGCAGCCAGTTACAGGGGCTCGGGAACACTGAAGCTTTCTTT

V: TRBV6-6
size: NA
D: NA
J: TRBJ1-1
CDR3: CASSGNRVVMNTEAFF
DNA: TGTGCCAGCAGTGGAAACAGGGTTGTAATGAACACTGAAGCTTTCTTT

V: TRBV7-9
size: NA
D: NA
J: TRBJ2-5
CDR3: CASSPDSQETQYF
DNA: TGTGCCAGCAGCCCGGACAGCCAAGAGACCCAGTACTTC

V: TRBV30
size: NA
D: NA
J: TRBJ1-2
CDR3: CAWSKAGRNYGYTF
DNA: TGTGCCTGGAGTAAGGCGGGACGGAACTATGGCTACACCTTC

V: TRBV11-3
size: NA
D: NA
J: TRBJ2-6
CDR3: CASSPGRANVLTF
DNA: TGTGCCAGCAGCCCCGGGAGGGCCAACGTCCTGACTTTC

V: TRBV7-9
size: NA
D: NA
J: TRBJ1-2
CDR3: CASNRNLGGDYGYTF
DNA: TGTGCCAGCAACCGGAATTTGGGAGGGGACTATGGCTACACCTTC

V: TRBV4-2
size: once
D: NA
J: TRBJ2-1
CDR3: CASSPRPGDEQFF
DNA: TGTGCCAGCAGCCCTAGACCAGGGGATGAGCAGTTCTTC

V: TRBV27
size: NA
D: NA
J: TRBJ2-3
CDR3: CASKRGAGTDTQYF
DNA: TGTGCCAGCAAACGGGGGGCAGGCACAGATACGCAGTATTTT

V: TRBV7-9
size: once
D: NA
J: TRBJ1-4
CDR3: CASSLAGREKLFF
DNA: TGTGCCAGCAGCTTGGCAGGCCGCGAAAAACTGTTTTTT

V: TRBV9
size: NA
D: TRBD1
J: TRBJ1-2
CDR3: CASSVDGQGHYGYTF
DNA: TGTGCCAGCAGCGTCGACGGACAGGGACACTATGGCTACACCTTC

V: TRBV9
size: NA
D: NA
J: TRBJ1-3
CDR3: CASSVDGQGGNTIYF
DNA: TGTGCCAGCAGCGTAGACGGGCAGGGGGGAAACACCATATATTTT

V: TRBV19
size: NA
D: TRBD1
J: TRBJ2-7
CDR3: CASSIESTGVYEQYF
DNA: TGTGCCAGTAGTATAGAGTCCACAGGGGTCTACGAGCAGTACTTC

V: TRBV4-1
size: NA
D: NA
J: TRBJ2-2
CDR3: CASSLAGQGTGELFF
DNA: TGCGCCAGCAGCCTAGCGGGACAGGGTACCGGGGAGCTGTTTTTT